This TCR beta chain is from a study of cytomegalovirus exposure and HLA in healthy donors. Assay: immunoSEQ multiplex PCR; the TCRdb copy retains only in-frame clones and omits some. The sample carries about 69,000 clones, nearly 96% recorded once. The CDR3 is 12 residues long. The germline V gene encodes CDR1 SGHTA and CDR2 FQGNSA. V was pared by 2 bases and J by 1 base, with 3 bases between. V and J are TRBV7-2 and TRBJ2-7, with D hard to call. Source material: PBMCs. The TCR was taken from a woman younger than 35 in good health and CMV-seropositive. The CDR3 region has the DNA TGTGCCAGCAGCTTATCATCCTACGAGCAGTACTTC. This sequence encodes CASSLSSYEQYF.